These T cell receptor beta chains were read from a single sample in a study of cytomegalovirus exposure and HLA in healthy donors. TCRdb's copy holds only in-frame clones and misses some; the assay was immunoSEQ multiplex PCR. Of under 200,000 clones in the sample, around 77% were seen once. Source material: PBMCs. These TCRs come from a man in his fifties in good health and CMV-seropositive. The CDR3 runs from the conserved cysteine through the conserved F or W. A D gene is named only where the DNA matches it firmly. Not all rows give a size; the values are once, few, many and, for expanded clones, a class.

D gene	clone size	J gene	V gene	CDR3 DNA	CDR3 protein
TRBD2	NA	TRBJ2-5	TRBV7-9	TGTGCCAGCAGCTTAAGATCTGGCGGGGGGGCCAGAGAGACCCAGTACTTC	CASSLRSGGGARETQYF
TRBD1	NA	TRBJ1-6	TRBV9	TGTGCCAGCAGCCCTGAAGACAGGGGTAGCGGATATAATTCACCCCTCCACTTT	CASSPEDRGSGYNSPLHF
TRBD1	NA	TRBJ2-7	TRBV18	TGTGCCAGCTCACACCGGGACAGGTCCCATTACGAGCAGTACTTC	CASSHRDRSHYEQYF
NA	NA	TRBJ1-1	TRBV7-9	TGTGCCAGCAGTAATCCTTTGGGGCAGGGGATAGGGAGCACTGAAGCTTTCTTT	CASSNPLGQGIGSTEAFF
NA	NA	TRBJ1-1	TRBV7-2	TGTGCCAGCAGCAGCGGGATGAACACTGAAGCTTTCTTT	CASSSGMNTEAFF
NA	NA	TRBJ1-6	TRBV5-1	TGCGCCAGCAGCTTGGAGTCAGGAGGCCGACGGTCACCCCTCCACTTT	CASSLESGGRRSPLHF
NA	NA	TRBJ2-7	TRBV7-9	TGTGCCAGCAGCTTAGATTGGGGTAGCGCCTCTTCCTACGAGCAGTACTTC	CASSLDWGSASSYEQYF
TRBD2	NA	TRBJ2-1	TRBV15	TGTGCCACCAGAAGCGGGGGGGCCACCAATGAGCAGTTCTTC	CATRSGGATNEQFF
TRBD1	once	TRBJ1-1	TRBV6-1	TGTGCCTCAGACCGGGACAGCGCGTCGGGAGCTTTCTTT	CASDRDSASGAFF
TRBD2	NA	TRBJ2-7	TRBV5-4	TGTGCCAGCAGCACAGGGACTAGCGGGGCCTCCTACGAGCAGTACTTC	CASSTGTSGASYEQYF
NA	NA	TRBJ2-7	TRBV14	TGTGCCAGCAGCCAAGGTCAGGGCGGCTCCTACGAGCAGTACTTC	CASSQGQGGSYEQYF
TRBD1	NA	TRBJ2-5	TRBV28	TGTGCCAGCAGTCCTCCCGGGACAGGTGTGAATACCCAGTACTTC	CASSPPGTGVNTQYF
TRBD1	NA	TRBJ1-3	TRBV7-8	TGTGCCAGCAGCCACAAGAGGACAGGGTGGGGAAACACCATATATTTT	CASSHKRTGWGNTIYF
NA	NA	TRBJ2-2	TRBV7-6	TGTGCCAGCAGCTTAGAAGGGTGGGGCGAGAACACCGGGGAGCTGTTTTTT	CASSLEGWGENTGELFF
TRBD2	NA	TRBJ2-3	TRBV7-9	TGTGCCAGCAGCCGAGAGCCGGGACTAGGGGGGTCAGATACGCAGTATTTT	CASSREPGLGGSDTQYF
NA	NA	TRBJ2-3	TRBV15	TGTGCCACCAGCAGGGATATCGGACTGGCTGCAGATACGCAGTATTTT	CATSRDIGLAADTQYF
TRBD2	NA	TRBJ2-1	TRBV7-8	TGTGCCAGCAGCTCCCTGAGGAGTAGCGGTACTAGCGGGGGGGCGCATGAGCAGTTCTTC	CASSSLRSSGTSGGAHEQFF
TRBD1	NA	TRBJ1-5	TRBV6-1	TGTGCCAGCAGTGATTTTCAGGGGGCCGGTCAGCCCCAGCATTTT	CASSDFQGAGQPQHF